This TCR beta chain is from a study of cytomegalovirus exposure and HLA in healthy donors. Overall study findings and caveats: Researchers catalogued approximately 160 TCR beta chains as cytomegalovirus-associated. Common viral pathogens (according to a later analysis) appeared linked to several of the most significant clusters. Fewer N-insertions than the roughly 630-donor mean were reportedly shown by an Asian-associated ancestry cluster in a later analysis.

About this clone itself: What it binds is unknown.

J lost 7 bases, V lost 0 bases, and 9 bases had no gene match. The CDR3 length is 15 residues. From germline, CDR1 is GTSNPN and CDR2 SVGIG (reference sequence). Primers: 60 Vbeta forward and 13 Jbeta reverse. The method was immunoSEQ multiplex PCR; TCRdb's version includes in-frame clones alone and lacks a portion of them. The sample lists approximately 150,000 clones, nearly 80% occurring once. Sequences were obtained from PBMCs. This clonotype originated in a woman aged 25-40 years in good health and CMV-seronegative. This chain connects TRBV30 to TRBJ1-5; 7 bases match TRBD1. CDR3 nucleotides: TGTGCCTGGAGTGTACCGGGGCAGGGGGGACAGCCCCAGCATTTT. It yields the protein CAWSVPGQGGQPQHF.